A single sample is the source of the 17 T cell receptor beta chains below, sequenced in a study of blood T cells in healthy people across ages. A sample-barcoded 5' primer and a J-beta primer mix were used in a second PCR of roughly 7 to 12 cycles. TCRdb re-derived calls from the 5' RACE reads in MiXCR, one entry per CDR3 protein. The profile shows 1.5 million to 2 million distinct CDR3 sequences, about 50% of them singletons. Sequences were obtained from blood. The receptors shown here come from a middle-aged woman in good health.

This clonotype was found once. This rearrangement joins TRBV15 to TRBJ2-3; 12 bases map to TRBD1. CDR1 and CDR2 from the germline V gene are LNHNV and YYDKDF (reference sequence). V shed 1 base, J shed 5 bases, and the junction held 4 bases outside the gene matches. The CDR3 runs 16 residues. CDR3 region: CATSRGGQGARDTQYF. CDR3 nucleotides: TGTGCCACCAGCAGAGGGGGACAGGGGGCACGAGATACGCAGTATTTT.

Ten or more counts support this clonotype. V is TRBV7-2 and J is TRBJ2-3, with 7 bases lining up with TRBD1. Germline V gene lookup returns CDR1 SGHTA and CDR2 FQGNSA. The CDR3 consists of 14 residues. V shed 0 bases and J 4 bases; nucleotides not matched to a gene: 1. The chain's CDR3 is CASSLAQGSDTQYF. The CDR3 DNA reads TGTGCCAGCAGCTTAGCACAGGGGTCAGATACGCAGTATTTT.

A note on this clonotype: The junction departs from germline at one end; a sequencing error may be responsible. This chain connects TRBV7-2 to TRBJ2-1; weak D call: TRBD2 (6 bases). Per the germline V gene, CDR1 is SGHTA and CDR2 is FQGNSA. CDR3 size: 13 residues. The CDR3 reads CATSLGGNNEQFF. Here the CDR3 DNA reads TGTGCCACCAGCTTAGGAGGGAACAATGAGCAGTTCTTC.

This clonotype was observed at least ten times. V gene TRBV7-2 combines with J gene TRBJ2-4, with 7 bases identical to TRBD2. Germline lookup yields CDR1 SGHTA and CDR2 FQGNSA. This CDR3 region has 17 residues. Losses at the gene ends were 4 bases for V and 6 bases for J; bases not matched to a gene: 15. The CDR3 nucleotides are TGTGCCAGCAGCTCCGGGGGGAAGGGTATGGGGGGAAACATTCAGTACTTC. It yields the protein CASSSGGKGMGGNIQYF. Full variable domain (remainder filled in from reference TRBV7-2 and TRBJ2-4): GAGVSQSPSNKVTEKGKDVELRCDPISGHTALYWYRQSLGQGLEFLIYFQGNSAPDKSGLPSDRFSAERTGGSVSTLTIQRTQQEDSAVYLCASSSGGKGMGGNIQYFGAGTRLSVL.

The table lists this clonotype with a few counts. The chain couples TRBV12-3 or TRBV12-4 to TRBJ1-2; 8 bases agree with TRBD1. The CDR3 sequence is 11 residues long. With 8 bases clipped from V and 9 bases from J, the junction kept 5 bases outside the gene matches. The CDR3 here is CASGQGASYTF. In DNA form, the CDR3 reads TGTGCCAGCGGACAGGGTGCGAGCTACACCTTC.

The chain carries TRBV7-2 and TRBJ1-2, with 8 bases lining up with TRBD1. V trimming: 2 bases; J trimming: 0 bases; junction bases outside the gene matches: 2. This CDR3 comprises 15 residues. Germline assignment: CDR1 SGHTA and CDR2 FQGNSA. This CDR3 is CASSLQQGANYGYTF. For the CDR3, the DNA is TGTGCCAGCAGCTTACAACAGGGGGCTAACTATGGCTACACCTTC.

V gene TRBV20-1 combines with J gene TRBJ2-3, with D tentatively TRBD1 (6 bases). This CDR3 comprises 13 residues. The V end was cut by 3 bases, the J end by 3 bases, with 10 bases between. Germline assignment: CDR1 DFQATT and CDR2 SNEGSKA (reference sequence). The CDR3 here is CSARRGLTDTQYF. The CDR3 nucleotides read TGCAGTGCTAGGAGGGGGTTGACAGATACGCAGTATTTT.

This clonotype was seen only once. The V and J genes are TRBV6-5 and TRBJ1-5; D gene ambiguous. Deletions cut 8 bases from V and 1 base from J, with 9 bases between. Germline CDR1 and CDR2: MNHEY and SVGAGI. This CDR3 has 13 amino acids. The DNA of the CDR3 is TGTGCCAGCCAACGGGTGAGCAATCAGCCCCAGCATTTT. Translation gives CASQRVSNQPQHF.

The CDR3 region is CASSGGLPLDTDTQYF. The DNA of the CDR3 is TGCGCCAGCAGCGGGGGTCTCCCGCTGGACACAGATACGCAGTATTTT. This chain joins TRBV5-1 and TRBJ2-3, with D perhaps TRBD1 or TRBD2 (5 bases each). Looked up from germline, CDR1 is SGHRS and CDR2 is YFSETQ. The CDR3 totals 16 residues. V lost 4 bases, J lost 2 bases, and 17 bases lay in between.

This chain uses TRBV4-3 with TRBJ1-4, with 10 bases aligning to TRBD1. Germline V gives CDR1 LGHNA, CDR2 YSLEER. The CDR3 sequence is 16 residues long. V was clipped by 0 bases and J by 10 bases; unmatched bases: 8. This CDR3 reads CASSQESGQGVGKLFF. The CDR3 nucleotides are TGCGCCAGCAGCCAAGAAAGTGGACAGGGGGTTGGAAAACTGTTTTTT.

The genes are TRBV4-3 and TRBJ1-5; 7 bases match TRBD1. The CDR3 contains 15 residues. The J segment lost 1 base and the V segment lost 4 bases, leaving 4 bases of the junction unmatched. CDR1 is LGHNA, CDR2 YSLEER, per germline. The CDR3 bases are TGCGCCAGCAGCCGGAACAGGGGAAGCAATCAGCCCCAGCATTTT. Its translation: CASSRNRGSNQPQHF.

This clonotype appeared once. One junction end disagrees with the germline gene, perhaps due to a read error. The V and J genes are TRBV20-1 and TRBJ2-3; D assignment may be TRBD1 or TRBD2 (5 bases each). The CDR3 extends over 12 amino acids. Germline V gives CDR1 DFQATT, CDR2 SNEGSKA (reference sequence). CDR3 in amino acids: CNARDSTDTQYF. The CDR3 region has the DNA TGCAATGCTCGGGACAGCACAGATACGCAGTATTTT.

CDR3 sequence reads: CSVARDRVTGYTF. CDR3 DNA: TGCAGCGTTGCCCGTGACAGGGTAACCGGCTACACCTTC. The V and J genes are TRBV29-1 and TRBJ1-2, with 7 bases fitting TRBD1. The CDR3 is made up of 13 amino acids. The V segment lost 4 bases and the J segment 8 bases; nucleotides outside the gene matches: 10. Germline assignment: CDR1 SQVTM and CDR2 ANQGSEA.

This clonotype has just one count. The chain links TRBV20-1 to TRBJ2-5, with 14 bases fitting TRBD2. The CDR3 consists of 16 residues. CDR1 is DFQATT and CDR2 is SNEGSKA in the germline V gene (reference sequence). J gave up 5 bases and V 0 bases, and 5 bases lay outside the gene matches. The CDR3 DNA reads TGCAGTGCTAGAGATAAGACTAGCGGGGGGGCCGAGACCCAGTACTTC. Protein sequence: CSARDKTSGGAETQYF.

This clonotype was detected only once. The chain uses TRBV20-1 and TRBJ2-3; D is uncertain. Germline CDR1 reads DFQATT; CDR2 reads SNEGSKA (reference sequence). This CDR3 is built from 14 residues. Trimming pared 3 bases from V and 4 bases from J, leaving 14 bases between. The DNA for the CDR3 is TGCAGTGCTAGTACGCCCCCCCGGGCAGATACGCAGTATTTT. It translates to CSASTPPRADTQYF.

The rearrangement joins TRBV4-3 to TRBJ2-1, with TRBD2 identical over 7 bases. CDR1 is LGHNA, CDR2 YSLEER, per germline. Trimming took 0 bases from V and 0 from J; bases not matched to a gene: 5. The CDR3 is 17 residues long. The CDR3: CASSQDPAGSSYNEQFF. DNA of the CDR3: TGCGCCAGCAGCCAAGATCCAGCGGGGAGCTCCTACAATGAGCAGTTCTTC.

This clonotype was detected a few times. The V gene is TRBV15, the J gene TRBJ2-7; 9 nucleotides match TRBD1. CDR1 is LNHNV, CDR2 YYDKDF, per germline (reference sequence). The CDR3 contains 15 residues. The V and J ends lost 1 base and 4 bases, in that order; junction bases with no gene match: 5. The CDR3 DNA reads TGTGCCACCAGCAGAGGGGGACAGGGCCTTTACGAGCAGTACTTC. It encodes CATSRGGQGLYEQYF.